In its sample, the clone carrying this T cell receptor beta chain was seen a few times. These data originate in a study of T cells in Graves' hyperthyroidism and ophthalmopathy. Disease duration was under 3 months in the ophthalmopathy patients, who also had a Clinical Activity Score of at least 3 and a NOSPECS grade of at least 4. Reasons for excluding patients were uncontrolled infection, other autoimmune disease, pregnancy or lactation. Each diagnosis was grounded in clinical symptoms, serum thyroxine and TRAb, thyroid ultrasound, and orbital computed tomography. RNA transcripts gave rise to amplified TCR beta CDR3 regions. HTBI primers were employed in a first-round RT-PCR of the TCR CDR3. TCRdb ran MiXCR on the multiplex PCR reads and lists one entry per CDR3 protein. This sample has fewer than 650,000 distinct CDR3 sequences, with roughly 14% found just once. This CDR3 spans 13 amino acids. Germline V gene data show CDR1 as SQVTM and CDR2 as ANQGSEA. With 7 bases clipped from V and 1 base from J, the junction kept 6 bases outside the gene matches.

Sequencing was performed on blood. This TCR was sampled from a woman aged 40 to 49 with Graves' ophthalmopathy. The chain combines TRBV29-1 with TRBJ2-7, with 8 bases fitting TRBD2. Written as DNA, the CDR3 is TGCAGCGGGGGAGCGGGAGCTTCCTACGAGCAGTACTTC. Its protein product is CSGGAGASYEQYF.